Each of the 18 T cell receptor beta chains below was sequenced from the same sample in a study of shared clonotypes between healthy human individuals. The assay was immunoSEQ multiplex PCR, and TCRdb's table has in-frame clones only and misses some. The data show 2,500,000 or so clones, with 80% to 95% seen just once and more than 0.35% held by the top ten. Sample: naive CD4+ T cells from PBMCs. Subset reported: CD45RA+ positively selected. These receptors were obtained from a man aged 18 to 35 in good health. Some clones in this sample may be carry-over from other donors' samples.

The V and J genes are TRBV5-6 and TRBJ2-5; no firm D call. The CDR3 consists of 15 residues. Trimming took 4 bases from V and 2 from J, leaving 15 bases between them. In germline, CDR1 is SGHDT, CDR2 YYEEEE. The CDR3 DNA reads TGTGCCAGCAGCCCCCCTCAGCGCTTACAAGAGACCCAGTACTTC. It is translated as CASSPPQRLQETQYF. Full variable domain (remainder filled in from reference TRBV5-6 and TRBJ2-5): DAGVTQSPTHLIKTRGQQVTLRCSPKSGHDTVSWYQQALGQGPQFIFQYYEEEERQRGNFPDRFSGHQFPNYSSELNVNALLLGDSALYLCASSPPQRLQETQYFGPGTRLLVL.

V and J are TRBV4-2 and TRBJ2-7; D uncertain. This CDR3 has 15 amino acids. Germline CDR1 reads LGHNA; CDR2 reads YNFKEQ. V was clipped by 3 bases and J by 0 bases, with 12 bases between them. The CDR3 is CASSQDRSLSYEQYF. The CDR3 DNA reads TGTGCCAGCAGCCAGGACCGGTCCCTCTCCTACGAGCAGTACTTC.

This chain uses TRBV9 with TRBJ2-5, with 12 nucleotides matching TRBD2. The V segment lost 0 bases and the J segment 2 bases; nucleotides outside the gene matches: 11. Germline V CDR1 and CDR2: SGDLS, YYNGEE. The CDR3 has 19 amino acids. The CDR3 coding sequence is TGTGCCAGCAGCGTAGCTGGGGGGGGAGGGACTAGCGGGCAAGAGACCCAGTACTTC. Its translation is CASSVAGGGGTSGQETQYF. Full variable domain (outside the CDR3, taken from reference TRBV9 and TRBJ2-5): DSGVTQTPKHLITATGQRVTLRCSPRSGDLSVYWYQQSLDQGLQFLIQYYNGEERAKGNILERFSAQQFPDLHSELNLSSLELGDSALYFCASSVAGGGGTSGQETQYFGPGTRLLVL.

The rearrangement joins TRBV28 to TRBJ1-3; a possible D gene is TRBD1 (5 bases). Trimming left V 3 bases short and J 8 bases short, with 14 bases between. The germline gives CDR1 MDHEN, CDR2 SYDVKM. CDR3 length equals 14 residues. CDR3 nucleotide sequence: TGTGCCAGCAGTTTTGGGGCCCGCGGGGACACCATATATTTT. This sequence encodes CASSFGARGDTIYF.

The V and J genes are TRBV6-5 and TRBJ1-6; 7 positions agree with TRBD1. The CDR3 is 14 amino acids. CDR1 is MNHEY, CDR2 SVGAGI, per germline. V lost 2 bases and J lost 7; bases outside the gene matches: 2. The CDR3: CASSYGRGNSPLHF. CDR3 nucleotides: TGTGCCAGCAGTTACGGCAGGGGGAATTCACCCCTCCACTTT.

The chain couples TRBV5-1 to TRBJ1-5; D gene unclear. The V gene lost 0 bases and the J gene lost 1 base, with 8 bases spanning the gap. Per germline, CDR1 SGHRS and CDR2 YFSETQ. CDR3 length equals 15 residues. The CDR3 region is CASSLEPVSNQPQHF. CDR3 bases: TGCGCCAGCAGCTTGGAGCCGGTAAGCAATCAGCCCCAGCATTTT.

J is TRBJ1-4 and V is TRBV6-6, with 9 bases identical to TRBD1. Germline loops: CDR1 MNHNY, CDR2 SVGAGI (reference sequence). The CDR3 has 15 amino acids. V trimming: 2 bases; J trimming: 8 bases; junction bases outside the gene matches: 6. Here the CDR3 DNA reads TGTGCCAGCAGTTACGTGGGACAGGGCTACGAAAAACTGTTTTTT. This encodes CASSYVGQGYEKLFF.

The V and J genes are TRBV5-1 and TRBJ1-2, with TRBD1 matching 12 bases. The germline CDR1 and CDR2 sequences are SGHRS and YFSETQ. The CDR3 runs 19 residues. After removal of 4 bases from V and 7 bases from J, the junction contained 20 bases not matched to a gene. The CDR3 coding sequence is TGCGCCAGCAGCCTCCCTCCTAGTCCGGGACAGGGGGCTTTTAGTGGCTACACCTTC. Amino acid sequence: CASSLPPSPGQGAFSGYTF.

CDR3 amino acids: CASSYPTGRTSTNYGYTF. Here the CDR3 DNA reads TGCGCCAGCAGCTACCCGACAGGGCGCACATCTACTAACTATGGCTACACCTTC. The J gene is TRBJ1-2, the V gene TRBV5-1; 7 bases are a match to TRBD1. J lost 0 bases, V lost 3 bases, and 14 bases had no gene match. The CDR3 has 18 residues. CDR1 and CDR2 from the germline V gene are SGHRS and YFSETQ.

The chain has TRBV6-5 and TRBJ1-5, with TRBD1 matching over 7 bases. The CDR3 runs to 12 residues. Germline CDR1 is MNHEY and CDR2 is SVGAGI. V dropped 5 bases and J dropped 9; count of bases not matched to a gene: 4. The DNA for the CDR3 is TGTGCCAGCAGTCCAAACAGGGGGCCCCAGCATTTT. Protein product: CASSPNRGPQHF.

The chain couples TRBV6-1 to TRBJ2-7, with D tentatively TRBD1 or TRBD2 (6 bases each). The germline V gene has CDR1 MNHNS and CDR2 SASEGT. V gave up 6 bases and J gave up 5 bases, with 20 bases separating them. The CDR3 runs 15 residues. The CDR3 coding sequence is TGTGCCAGCAGGGCTAAGAGGGGGGTAAATAACGAGCAGTACTTC. Translating it yields CASRAKRGVNNEQYF.

The J gene is TRBJ1-4, the V gene TRBV11-2; TRBD1 is a possible D gene (5 bases). This CDR3 is built from 15 residues. Deletions cut 2 bases from V and 8 bases from J, with 15 bases between. Germline V lookup: CDR1 SGHAT, CDR2 FQNNGV. As DNA, the CDR3 is TGTGCCAGCAGCTTAACGGACACCGCTTCCGAAAAACTGTTTTTT. This codes for CASSLTDTASEKLFF.

Regarding this clone: Other DNA sequences in the same sample also yield this CDR3. The chain carries TRBV30 and TRBJ2-7; D is ambiguous. The V gene's germline CDR1 is GTSNPN and CDR2 SVGIG (reference sequence). CDR3 length: 13 amino acids. Deletions cut 2 bases from V and 3 bases from J, with 11 bases between. The chain's CDR3 is CAWSSDRSYEQYF. The CDR3 DNA reads TGTGCCTGGAGTAGCGACCGAAGCTACGAGCAGTACTTC.

This clone has a single count. The V gene is TRBV27, the J gene TRBJ2-7; 7 bases are shared with TRBD1. Germline V gene sequence: CDR1 MNHEY, CDR2 SMNVEV (reference sequence). This CDR3 is built from 14 residues. The J segment lost 2 bases and the V segment lost 2 bases, leaving 3 bases of the junction unmatched. CDR3 in DNA: TGTGCCAGCAGTTTAGGGGACAGCACCTACGAGCAGTACTTC. This sequence encodes CASSLGDSTYEQYF.

A single count supports this clone. The chain links TRBV19 to TRBJ1-2; D gene unclear. The V end was cut by 4 bases, the J end by 3 bases, with 15 bases between. In germline, CDR1 is LNHDA, CDR2 SQIVND (reference sequence). The CDR3 sequence is 15 residues long. CDR3 DNA sequence: TGTGCCAGTAGTAAAAGACCGAGTTTCGACTATGGCTACACCTTC. Protein: CASSKRPSFDYGYTF. The full variable domain, with the rest looked up from reference TRBV19 and TRBJ1-2, is DGGITQSPKYLFRKEGQNVTLSCEQNLNHDAMYWYRQDPGQGLRLIYYSQIVNDFQKGDIAEGYSVSREKKESFPLTVTSAQKNPTAFYLCASSKRPSFDYGYTFGSGTRLTVV.

The V gene is TRBV28, the J gene TRBJ1-6, with D possibly being TRBD1 (5 bases). The germline gives CDR1 MDHEN, CDR2 SYDVKM. This CDR3 has 14 residues. V dropped 6 bases and J dropped 7 bases, with 13 bases sitting between them. CDR3 amino acids: CASSAPGLNSPLHF. In nucleotides, the CDR3 is TGTGCCAGCAGCGCTCCGGGACTCAATTCACCCCTCCACTTT.

V and J are TRBV5-1 and TRBJ2-7; D may be TRBD1 (5 bases). CDR1 and CDR2 from the germline V gene are SGHRS and YFSETQ. V was clipped by 1 base and J by 4 bases, with 12 bases between them. The CDR3 has 14 amino acids. CDR3 nucleotide sequence: TGCGCCAGCAGCTTGCGTCAGGGCTTTTACGAGCAGTACTTC. Its translation is CASSLRQGFYEQYF. The whole variable domain, remainder taken from reference TRBV5-1 and TRBJ2-7, is KAGVTQTPRYLIKTRGQQVTLSCSPISGHRSVSWYQQTPGQGLQFLFEYFSETQRNKGNFPGRFSGRQFSNSRSEMNVSTLELGDSALYLCASSLRQGFYEQYFGPGTRLTVT.

The chain uses TRBV28 and TRBJ2-7, with D hard to call. V gave up 2 bases and J gave up 3 bases, with 11 bases separating them. The germline gives CDR1 MDHEN, CDR2 SYDVKM. The CDR3 has 14 residues. CDR3 residues: CASSLHSRGYEQYF. The CDR3, as DNA: TGTGCCAGCAGTTTACACAGCCGAGGCTACGAGCAGTACTTC. Filled out from reference TRBV28 and TRBJ2-7, the complete variable domain reads DVKVTQSSRYLVKRTGEKVFLECVQDMDHENMFWYRQDPGLGLRLIYFSYDVKMKEKGDIPEGYSVSREKKERFSLILESASTNQTSMYLCASSLHSRGYEQYFGPGTRLTVT.